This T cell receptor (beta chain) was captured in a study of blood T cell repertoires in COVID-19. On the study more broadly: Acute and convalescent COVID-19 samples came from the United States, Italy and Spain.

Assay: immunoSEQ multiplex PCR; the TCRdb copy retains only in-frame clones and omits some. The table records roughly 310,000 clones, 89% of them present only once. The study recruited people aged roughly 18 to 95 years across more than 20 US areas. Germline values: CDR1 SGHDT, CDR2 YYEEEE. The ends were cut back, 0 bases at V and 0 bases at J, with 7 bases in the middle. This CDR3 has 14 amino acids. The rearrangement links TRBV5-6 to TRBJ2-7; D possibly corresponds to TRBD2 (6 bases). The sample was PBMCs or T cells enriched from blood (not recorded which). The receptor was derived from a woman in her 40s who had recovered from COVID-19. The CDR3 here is CASSLGLDSYEQYF. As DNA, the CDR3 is TGTGCCAGCAGCTTGGGACTAGACTCCTACGAGCAGTACTTC.